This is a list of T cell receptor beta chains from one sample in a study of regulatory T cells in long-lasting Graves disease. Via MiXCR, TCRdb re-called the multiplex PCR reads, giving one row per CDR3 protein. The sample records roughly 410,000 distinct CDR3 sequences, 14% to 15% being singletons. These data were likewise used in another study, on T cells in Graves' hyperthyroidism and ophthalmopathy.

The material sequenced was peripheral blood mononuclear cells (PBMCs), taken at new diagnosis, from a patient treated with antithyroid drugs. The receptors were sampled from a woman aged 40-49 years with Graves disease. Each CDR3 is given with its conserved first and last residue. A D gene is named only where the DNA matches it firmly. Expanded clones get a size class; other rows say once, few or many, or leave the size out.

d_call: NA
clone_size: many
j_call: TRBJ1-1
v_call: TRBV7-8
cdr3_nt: TGTGCCAGCAGCTTACGGGTCGAGGACACCACTGAAGCTTTCTTT
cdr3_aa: CASSLRVEDTTEAFF

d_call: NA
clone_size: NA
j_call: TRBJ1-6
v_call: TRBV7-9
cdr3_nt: TGTGCCAGCAGCTTGCTAAATTCACCCCTCCACTTT
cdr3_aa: CASSLLNSPLHF

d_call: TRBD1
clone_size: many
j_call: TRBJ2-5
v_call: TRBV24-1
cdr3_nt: TGTGCCACCAGTGAATCGACAGGGTCAGAGACCCAGTACTTC
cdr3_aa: CATSESTGSETQYF

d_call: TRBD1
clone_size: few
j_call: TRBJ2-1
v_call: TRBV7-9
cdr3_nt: TGTGCCAGCAGCCCTCCTCCCAGGGGGCTGGACAATGAGCAGTCCTTC
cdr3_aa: CASSPPPRGLDNEQSF

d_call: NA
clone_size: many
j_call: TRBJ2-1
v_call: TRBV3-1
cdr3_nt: TGTGCCAGCAGCCAAGAAAACCTAGTTCAGTTCTTC
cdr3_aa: CASSQENLVQFF

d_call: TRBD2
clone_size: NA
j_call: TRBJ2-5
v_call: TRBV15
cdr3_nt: TGTGCCACCAGCAGAGGACTAGCGGGGAACTGGGAGGAGACCCAGTACTTC
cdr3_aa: CATSRGLAGNWEETQYF

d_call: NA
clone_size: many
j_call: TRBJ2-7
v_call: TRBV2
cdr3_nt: TGTGCCAGCAAAGGTCAGGCGGACACCACCTACGAGCAGTACTTC
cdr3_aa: CASKGQADTTYEQYF

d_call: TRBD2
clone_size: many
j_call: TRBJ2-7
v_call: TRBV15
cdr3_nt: TGTGCCACCAGCAGAGGGGGACTAGCCGATAGCTCCTACGAGCAGTACTTC
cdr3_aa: CATSRGGLADSSYEQYF

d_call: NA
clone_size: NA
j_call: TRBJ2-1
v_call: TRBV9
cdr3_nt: TGTGCCAGCAGCCCTCCCGGCTACCCTCCTTGGCATGAGCAGTTCTTC
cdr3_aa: CASSPPGYPPWHEQFF

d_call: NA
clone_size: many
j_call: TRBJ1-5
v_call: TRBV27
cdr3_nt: TGTGCCAGCTCTGACGGTAGCAATCAGCCCCAGCATTTT
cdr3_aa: CASSDGSNQPQHF

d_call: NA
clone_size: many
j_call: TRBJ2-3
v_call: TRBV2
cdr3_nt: TGTGCCAGCAGCCGTTCCGGGAGCACAGATACGCAGTATTTT
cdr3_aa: CASSRSGSTDTQYF

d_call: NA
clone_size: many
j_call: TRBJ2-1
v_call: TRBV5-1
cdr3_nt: TGCGCCAGCAGCTTTTCCCCCCAAGCGTTGGGCTCCTACAATGAGCAGTTCTTC
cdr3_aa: CASSFSPQALGSYNEQFF

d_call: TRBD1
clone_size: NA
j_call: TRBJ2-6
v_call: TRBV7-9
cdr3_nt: TGTGCCAGCAGCAACCAGGACAGGGTAAATGGGGCCAACGTCCTGACTTTC
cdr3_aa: CASSNQDRVNGANVLTF

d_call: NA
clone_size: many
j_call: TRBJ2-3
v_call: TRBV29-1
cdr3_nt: TGCAGCGTTGGGGCTCTCACAGATACGCAGTATTTT
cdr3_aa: CSVGALTDTQYF

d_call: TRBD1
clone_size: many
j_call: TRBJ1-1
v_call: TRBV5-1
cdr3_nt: TGCGCCAGCAGTTCACAGGGGAGAACTGAAGCTTTCTTT
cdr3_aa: CASSSQGRTEAFF

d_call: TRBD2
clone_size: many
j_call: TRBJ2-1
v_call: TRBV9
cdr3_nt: TGTGCCAGCAGCGTAGCTAGCGGGAGGGAAGACAATGAGCAGTTCTTC
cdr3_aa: CASSVASGREDNEQFF

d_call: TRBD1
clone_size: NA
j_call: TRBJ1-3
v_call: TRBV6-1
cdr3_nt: TGTGCCAGCTCTCGACAGGGGAGCTCTGGAAACACCATATATTTT
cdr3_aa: CASSRQGSSGNTIYF